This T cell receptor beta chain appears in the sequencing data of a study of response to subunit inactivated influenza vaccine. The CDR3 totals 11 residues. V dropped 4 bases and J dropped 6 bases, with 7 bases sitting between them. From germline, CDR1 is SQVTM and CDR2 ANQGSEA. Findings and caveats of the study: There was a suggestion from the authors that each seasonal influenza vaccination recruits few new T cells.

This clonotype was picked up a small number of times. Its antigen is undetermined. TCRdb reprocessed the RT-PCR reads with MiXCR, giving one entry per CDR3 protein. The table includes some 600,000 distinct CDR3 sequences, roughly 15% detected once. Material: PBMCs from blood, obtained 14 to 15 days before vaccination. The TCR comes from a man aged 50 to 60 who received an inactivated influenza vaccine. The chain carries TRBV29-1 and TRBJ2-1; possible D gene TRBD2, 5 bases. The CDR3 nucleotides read TGCAGCGTTGGGGGAGTCAATGAGCAGTTCTTC. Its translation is CSVGGVNEQFF.